This record covers a single T cell receptor (beta chain). It has no known antigen specificity. Qualities for individual bases were not recorded, and no much larger clone is one base off. TCRbeta CDR3 regions were amplified from genomic DNA using the immunoSEQ Assay, a bias-controlled multiplex PCR. Per the source publication's procedure: The number of nucleated cells in each sample was estimated by amplification of reference gene primers within the assay. To quantify the absolute abundance of each unique TCRbeta CDR3 rearrangement, sequence reads were collapsed and filtered. For each sample, productive Simpson clonality was calculated by taking the square root of Simpson's diversity index across productive rearrangements. Imported from immuneACCESS, the table was reduced by TCRdb to in-frame sequences with V and J called. These copies leave out some clones; in studies compared against another copy, an unresolved V gene accounts for under half, and the cause of the remainder is not known. V and J calls and clone size are those listed in that table; D and trimming were worked out from the DNA. The sample table records around 81,000 clones; 82% of these occur just once. Jointly, the top ten make up approximately 7% of the sample.

V is trimmed back by 10 bases and J by 1 base, and the junction contains 7 bases that no gene match accounts for. For CDR1 and CDR2, the germline V gene lists MNHEY and SVGAGI. The CDR3 has 14 amino acids, counting the end cysteine and phenylalanine. Only the CDR3 DNA stays, 42 bases, in frame from base 1. Each collaborating institution followed its own protocols to collect whole blood in K2EDTA tubes. For TCRbeta analysis, collaborator samples were shipped as frozen whole blood, as isolated PBMCs, or as DNA extracted from either sample type. The sample comes from a study of blood T cell repertoires in COVID-19 (dated by TCRdb to the early 2020s). Concerning the study at large: Samples covering the acute and convalescent phases of COVID-19 were provided by collaborators in the United States, Italy and Spain. Where available, HLA class I and class II types were obtained from metadata supplied by the sample provider rather than from assay-based typing. The material from the prospective study consisted of cDNA or gDNA derived from T cells, B-cell-depleted T cells, or PBMCs. The samples were drawn from the first 160 participants of the ongoing ImmuneRACE study and from under 1,500 subjects provided by 6 global collaborators. The repertoires were released in a freely available public database meant as a resource for research on the immune response to SARS-CoV-2. Nearly every sample came with metadata listing a de-identified subject ID, COVID-19 status, age in years and sex. The dataset comprised deeply sampled blood TCRbeta repertoires from subjects exposed to, actively infected with, or recovered from COVID-19. Results the study describes overall, beyond this receptor: How much clinical and demographic metadata was included differed by source and by participant, and the metadata was provided uncurated.

This clonotype was obtained from a human donor in a cohort sampled during active COVID-19. Sequencing input: peripheral blood. The V and J genes are TRBV6-5 and TRBJ2-7, with 10 bases in between that match TRBD2. The bases are TGTGCCACCTACACTAGCGGGGTTTCCTACGAGCAGTACTTC. Its translation reads: CATYTSGVSYEQYF.